The 15 T cell receptor beta chains given below trace back to one sample, sequenced in a study of siplizumab effects on memory and regulatory T cells. Using immunoSEQ multiplex PCR, the repertoire was profiled, and TCRdb retains in-frame clones only, with some absent. The sample includes about 62,000 clones, 79% seen only once; the top ten take approximately 0.38%. The sample consisted of memory CD4+ T cells sorted from blood. The receptor source for this set is a human donor in good health.

The CDR3 sequence is CASSLDHPTDTQYF. The DNA for the CDR3 is TGTGCCAGCAGCTTAGACCACCCCACAGATACGCAGTATTTT. V usage is TRBV11-3 and J usage is TRBJ2-3, with D unresolved. This CDR3 has 14 amino acids. V was cut by 0 bases and J by 2 bases, with 6 bases left in between. Looked up from germline, CDR1 is SGHNT and CDR2 is YENEEA. Variable domain in full (rest from reference TRBV11-3 and TRBJ2-3): EAGVVQSPRYKIIEKKQPVAFWCNPISGHNTLYWYLQNLGQGPELLIRYENEEAVDDSQLPKDRFSAERLKGVDSTLKIQPAELGDSAVYLCASSLDHPTDTQYFGPGTRLTVL.

CDR3 coding DNA: TGTGCCAGCAGTCCCCGACTAGCGGGGCCCTGGGAGACCCAGTACTTC. Translation gives CASSPRLAGPWETQYF. V usage is TRBV27 and J usage is TRBJ2-5; 11 positions agree with TRBD2. J lost 5 bases, V lost 5 bases, and 10 bases had no gene match. Germline CDR1 MNHEY, CDR2 SMNVEV (reference sequence). This CDR3 has 16 residues.

The genes are TRBV18 and TRBJ2-7, with D uncertain. Germline V gene data show CDR1 as KGHSH and CDR2 as LQKENI. CDR3 size: 12 residues. With 3 bases removed from V and 4 bases from J, the gap between germline ends came to 7 bases. The CDR3 DNA reads as TGTGCCAGCTCACCGCTAACATACGAGCAGTACTTC. Translation: CASSPLTYEQYF. Filled out from reference TRBV18 and TRBJ2-7, the complete variable domain reads NAGVMQNPRHLVRRRGQEARLRCSPMKGHSHVYWYRQLPEEGLKFMVYLQKENIIDESGMPKERFSAEFPKEGPSILRIQQVVRGDSAAYFCASSPLTYEQYFGPGTRLTVT.

This rearrangement joins TRBV6-5 to TRBJ2-7; maybe TRBD2 (5 bases). Trimming removed 0 bases at V and 0 bases at J, with 9 bases between. From germline, CDR1 is MNHEY and CDR2 SVGAGI. The length of the CDR3 is 15 residues. CDR3 protein: CASSYSFTSSYEQYF. In DNA, the CDR3 is TGTGCCAGCAGTTACTCGTTCACTAGCTCCTACGAGCAGTACTTC.

The chain recombines TRBV29-1 with TRBJ2-2, with 14 nucleotides matching TRBD2. The junction had 10 bases not matched to a gene; V was cut back by 7 bases and J by 3 bases. Germline CDR1 SQVTM, CDR2 ANQGSEA. The CDR3 contains 17 residues. The CDR3 nucleotides are TGCAGCGGCGCCGGGACTAGCGGGGGAGGATACACCGGGGAGCTGTTTTTT. It codes for CSGAGTSGGGYTGELFF.

The genes are TRBV5-1 and TRBJ1-4; D may be TRBD1 (6 bases). CDR1 is SGHRS and CDR2 is YFSETQ in the germline V gene. V lost 2 bases and J lost 8, with 13 bases in between. This CDR3 comprises 14 residues. This chain's CDR3 is CASSLWGLGEKLFF. The DNA for the CDR3 is TGCGCCAGCAGCTTATGGGGGCTTGGGGAAAAACTGTTTTTT.

The chain uses TRBV7-2 and TRBJ1-1; 8 bases are shared with TRBD1. This CDR3 contains 16 residues. V was clipped by 5 bases and J by 4 bases; unmatched bases: 12. Per the germline V gene, CDR1 is SGHTA and CDR2 is FQGNSA. The CDR3 nucleotides are TGTGCCAGCAGCCTGCAGGGGGCGACGGGAGGCACTGAAGCTTTCTTT. Its protein is CASSLQGATGGTEAFF.

The chain couples TRBV11-2 to TRBJ1-6; perhaps TRBD1 as D (5 bases). CDR3 size: 14 residues. Germline CDR1 reads SGHAT; CDR2 reads FQNNGV. The germline V and J ends were trimmed by 2 bases and 5 bases, with 7 bases remaining between them. CDR3 nucleotides: TGTGCCAGCAGCTTACAGGGAAATAATTCACCCCTCCACTTT. Protein: CASSLQGNNSPLHF.

Only a few counts were recorded for this clone. The chain has TRBV19 and TRBJ1-6, with D uncertain. The CDR3 has 14 residues. The V and J ends lost 2 bases and 5 bases respectively, with 7 bases between them. The germline CDR1 and CDR2 sequences are LNHDA and SQIVND (reference sequence). In DNA, the CDR3 is TGTGCCAGTAGTATATCCGACGATAATTCACCCCTCCACTTT. Translating gives CASSISDDNSPLHF.

This clone was counted between two and nine times. The same CDR3 also results from other DNA sequences found in this sample. The chain is built from TRBV18 and TRBJ2-1; 8 bases agree with TRBD2. V was pared by 3 bases and J by 3 bases, with 7 bases of the junction left unmatched. The CDR3 is 16 amino acids. Germline V gene sequence: CDR1 KGHSH, CDR2 LQKENI. CDR3 sequence: CASSPTGGGGYNEQFF. The CDR3 nucleotides read TGTGCCAGCTCACCCACCGGGGGGGGTGGCTACAATGAGCAGTTCTTC.

This chain joins TRBV21-1 and TRBJ1-2. TRBV21-1 is a pseudogene locus. The CDR3 contains 16 residues. CDR3 residues: CASSKVHGVANYGYTF. DNA for the CDR3: TGTGCCAGCAGCAAAGTCCATGGGGTGGCTAACTATGGCTACACCTTC.

The V gene is TRBV2, the J gene TRBJ1-2; D possibly corresponds to TRBD1 (6 bases). The CDR3 contains 14 residues. Germline V gives CDR1 SNHLY, CDR2 FYNNEI. V gave up 5 bases and J gave up 7 bases, with 17 bases separating them. CDR3 sequence reads: CASSPPLQGGGYTF. CDR3 nucleotide sequence: TGTGCCAGCAGTCCCCCCTTACAGGGCGGTGGCTACACCTTC.

J is TRBJ2-5 and V is TRBV19, with D perhaps TRBD2 (5 bases). Between the trimmed V and J ends, which lost 6 bases and 5 bases, there was a span of 16 bases. CDR3 length equals 14 residues. CDR1 LNHDA and CDR2 SQIVND come from the germline V gene (reference sequence). The CDR3 DNA reads as TGTGCCAGTAGCCACGGGATAACCGGGGAGACCCAGTACTTC. This codes for CASSHGITGETQYF.

The rearrangement links TRBV13 to TRBJ2-5, with TRBD2 matching 10 bases. Germline V gene sequence: CDR1 PRHDT, CDR2 FYEKMQ (reference sequence). The V segment lost 7 bases and the J segment 3 bases; nucleotides outside the gene matches: 11. This CDR3 contains 16 residues. This chain's CDR3 is CASTERGGRTEETQYF. For the CDR3, the DNA is TGTGCCAGCACTGAGCGGGGGGGCAGAACCGAAGAGACCCAGTACTTC.

This chain uses TRBV28 with TRBJ1-3, with D unclear. V dropped 8 bases and J dropped 1 base, with 6 bases sitting between them. The germline V gene has CDR1 MDHEN and CDR2 SYDVKM. The CDR3 consists of 12 residues. CDR3 sequence (DNA): TGTGCCAGCGGAATATCTGGAAACACCATATATTTT. Protein: CASGISGNTIYF.